A selection of T cell receptor beta chains follows, all from one sample in a study of radiotherapy plus CTLA-4 blockade in lung cancer. Libraries were prepared by immunoSEQ multiplex PCR; TCRdb keeps only in-frame clonotypes and omits some of them. The sample lists roughly 30,000 clones, 75% to 85% occurring once. The sample was peripheral blood, taken from a patient treated with radiotherapy plus ipilimumab. All receptors derive from a human donor with non-small cell lung cancer that progressed on radiotherapy plus ipilimumab. Each CDR3 is given with its conserved first and last residue. D genes are given only for firm matches. Only part of the rows carry a size: once, few, many, or a class if the clone is expanded.

d_gene,j_gene,v_gene,abundance,CDR3aa,CDR3nt
NA,TRBJ2-2,TRBV7-2,few,CASSLNWLDRRIGELFF,TGTGCCAGCAGCTTAAACTGGCTAGACAGACGGATCGGGGAGCTGTTTTTT
TRBD1,TRBJ2-5,TRBV4-1,NA,CASSQTRDRQETQYF,TGCGCCAGCAGCCAAACCCGGGACAGGCAAGAGACCCAGTACTTC
TRBD2,TRBJ2-2,TRBV4-2,NA,CASSQDLVSGVANTGELFF,TGTGCCAGCAGCCAAGATCTTGTTAGCGGGGTCGCGAACACCGGGGAGCTGTTTTTT
NA,TRBJ1-2,TRBV10-3,NA,CAISRLQDNYGYTF,TGTGCCATCAGTCGCCTACAGGATAACTATGGCTACACCTTC
TRBD2,TRBJ2-5,TRBV18,NA,CASSPRLAGGQETQYF,TGTGCCAGCTCACCACGGCTAGCGGGGGGACAAGAGACCCAGTACTTC
TRBD1,TRBJ1-2,TRBV29-1,NA,CSVERAQGAIVSGYTF,TGCAGCGTTGAAAGGGCGCAGGGGGCGATTGTAAGCGGCTACACCTTC
NA,TRBJ1-1,TRBV5-1,NA,CASSFIPDTNTEAFF,TGCGCCAGCAGCTTTATTCCCGACACAAACACTGAAGCTTTCTTT
NA,TRBJ1-2,TRBV15,NA,CATSRDGGLSGYTF,TGTGCCACCAGCAGAGATGGGGGGTTGAGCGGCTACACCTTC
NA,TRBJ2-1,TRBV6-4,NA,CASRELRQEDYNEQFF,TGTGCCAGCAGAGAACTAAGACAGGAAGATTACAATGAGCAGTTCTTC
NA,TRBJ1-1,TRBV4-3,NA,CASSQGFAGDTEAFF,TGCGCCAGCAGCCAAGGATTCGCAGGGGACACTGAAGCTTTCTTT
TRBD1,TRBJ2-5,TRBV18,NA,CASSASRGRETQYF,TGTGCCAGCTCAGCTTCCAGGGGGCGAGAGACCCAGTACTTC
NA,TRBJ2-7,TRBV6-5,NA,CASRREPASYEQYF,TGTGCCAGCAGGAGGGAGCCCGCCTCCTACGAGCAGTACTTC
NA,TRBJ1-2,TRBV5-1,NA,CASSPGFLIAHGYTF,TGCGCCAGCAGCCCGGGATTCCTTATAGCCCATGGCTACACCTTC
NA,TRBJ2-2,TRBV25-1,NA,CASSEGGLRNTGELFF,TGTGCCAGCAGTGAGGGGGGACTGAGGAACACCGGGGAGCTGTTTTTT
NA,TRBJ1-1,TRBV4-3,NA,CASSQEARQNTEAFF,TGCGCCAGCAGCCAAGAAGCGAGGCAGAACACTGAAGCTTTCTTT
NA,TRBJ2-3,TRBV9,NA,CASSPPPPDTQYF,TGTGCCAGCAGCCCTCCCCCTCCAGATACGCAGTATTTT
TRBD1,TRBJ2-5,TRBV10-3,NA,CAIRVTGGETQYF,TGTGCCATCAGAGTGACAGGGGGGGAGACCCAGTACTTC
TRBD1,TRBJ2-5,TRBV5-4,NA,CASSLRQGAWETQYF,TGTGCCAGCAGCTTGAGGCAGGGGGCATGGGAGACCCAGTACTTC
NA,TRBJ1-5,TRBV6-1,once,CASRTGTNSNQPQHF,TGTGCCAGCAGGACCGGGACAAATAGCAATCAGCCCCAGCATTTT
NA,TRBJ2-3,TRBV4-2,NA,CASSQDRSGTDTQYF,TGTGCCAGCAGCCAAGACCGTTCTGGCACAGATACGCAGTATTTT
TRBD1,TRBJ2-7,TRBV6-5,NA,CASSPDRVSYEQYF,TGTGCCAGCAGTCCAGACAGGGTCTCCTACGAGCAGTACTTC